This TCR beta chain was sequenced for a study of OX40 agonist ivuxolimab in advanced cancers. Study at large: Patients received ivuxolimab, an agonistic anti-OX40 (CD134) antibody. Three patients responded partially, comprising one with hepatocellular carcinoma and two with cutaneous melanoma.

The CDR3 consists of 14 residues. The V gene lost 3 bases and the J gene lost 5 bases, with 11 bases spanning the gap. Per the germline V gene, CDR1 is LNHDA and CDR2 is SQIVND (reference sequence). Clones were read by immunoSEQ multiplex PCR, and TCRdb kept only the in-frame ones, dropping some. In the table there are tens of thousands of clones, about 86% of which are singletons. The receptor's source is an adult with an advanced solid tumor such as melanoma, head and neck, liver or kidney cancer. This chain uses TRBV19 with TRBJ2-1, with a possible D match to TRBD2 (5 bases). The material was CD4+ or CD8+ T cells sorted from blood, obtained in a trial of the OX40 agonist ivuxolimab. Written as DNA, the CDR3 is TGTGCCAGTAGTATCGAGGGATTCCACAATGAGCAGTTCTTC. Its translation is CASSIEGFHNEQFF.